The rows below give T cell receptor beta chains drawn from one sample of a study of blood T cells in healthy people across ages. MiXCR, run by TCRdb on the 5' RACE reads, gives a single entry per CDR3 protein. The sample yields some 750,000 distinct CDR3 sequences, 20% to 25% seen once. The sequenced sample was blood. The receptors originated from a man in his 70s in good health. Each CDR3 is given with its conserved first and last residue. A D gene is named only where the DNA matches it firmly. Not all rows give a size; the values are once, few, many and, for expanded clones, a class.

j_call,cdr3_length,clone_size,d_call,v_call,cdr3_nt,cdr3_aa
TRBJ2-1,15,few,TRBD2,TRBV6-2/TRBV6-3,TGTGCCAGCAGCCTCGGACTAGCGGGCACCGGTGAGCAGTTCTTC,CASSLGLAGTGEQFF
TRBJ1-6,15,-,-,TRBV14,TGTGCCAGCAGCCAAGTCGCGGTAAAAGATTCACCCCTCCACTTT,CASSQVAVKDSPLHF
TRBJ2-3,14,-,-,TRBV3-1,TGTGCCAAACAGGGAAAACTCGGCACAGATACGCAGTATTTT,CAKQGKLGTDTQYF
TRBJ1-1,12,-,TRBD1,TRBV20-1,TGCAGTGCAGACAGGGGGAACACTGAAGCTTTCTTT,CSADRGNTEAFF
TRBJ2-3,16,many,TRBD2,TRBV7-9,TGTGCCAGCAGCTTAAGGGGACTAGCGGGATTTGATACGCAGTATTTT,CASSLRGLAGFDTQYF
TRBJ2-2,14,few,TRBD1,TRBV29-1,TGCAGCGTCCAGGGGGCCTCGAACACCGGGAAGCTGTTTTTT,CSVQGASNTGKLFF
TRBJ1-5,17,few,-,TRBV12-3/TRBV12-4,TGTGCCAGCAGCGCCCCCGGGGTGGCCGCTAACACAGATACGCAGCATTTT,CASSAPGVAANTDTQHF
TRBJ2-7,14,few,-,TRBV11-1,TGTGCCAGCAGCTTAGACAGGGTAATCAACGAGCAGTACTTC,CASSLDRVINEQYF
TRBJ2-2,17,-,TRBD1,TRBV7-9,TGTGCCAGCAGCTTAGGAGGGGGCGGCGCGAACACCGGGGAGCTGTTTTTT,CASSLGGGGANTGELFF
TRBJ2-3,16,few,TRBD2,TRBV11-2,TGTGCCAGCAGCTTATTCCTAGCGGGGGCCAGGGATACGCAGTATTTT,CASSLFLAGARDTQYF
TRBJ2-4,17,-,-,TRBV6-6,TGTGCCAGCAGTCCAAGATCAGGGGGCGGGAGGTTAAACATTCAGTACTTC,CASSPRSGGGRLNIQYF
TRBJ1-2,16,-,-,TRBV10-3,TGTGCCATCAGTGAGTCGAGTCCTAAGGCTAACTATGGCTACACCTTC,CAISESSPKANYGYTF
TRBJ2-1,15,once,-,TRBV11-2,TGTGCCAGCAGCCTTGATGGGACGTCCCTTACTGAGCAGTTCTTC,CASSLDGTSLTEQFF
TRBJ2-1,13,-,-,TRBV27,TGTGCCAGCCGAGGGTGGATTTACAATGAGCAGTTCTTC,CASRGWIYNEQFF
TRBJ1-5,15,-,TRBD1,TRBV12-3/TRBV12-4,TGTGCCAGCACCGTAGGGGGGGACAGTAATCAGCCCCAGCATTTT,CASTVGGDSNQPQHF
TRBJ2-1,14,-,-,TRBV6-1,TGTGCCAGCCTGGGGCAGGGGTACTACAATGAGCAGTTCTTC,CASLGQGYYNEQFF
TRBJ2-7,12,-,TRBD1,TRBV29-1,TGCAGCGCCCGGGACAGTAACTACGAGCAGTACTTC,CSARDSNYEQYF
TRBJ1-1,13,few,-,TRBV29-1,TGCAGCGTTGCCTCTGAACCAGGAACTGAAGCTTTCTTT,CSVASEPGTEAFF
TRBJ1-4,16,-,TRBD1,TRBV20-1,TGCAGTGCTAGAGATGCGACAGGGGTGACTAATGAAAAACTGTTTTTT,CSARDATGVTNEKLFF
TRBJ2-3,12,few,-,TRBV12-3/TRBV12-4,TGTGCCAGCAATCCCCGACCAGATACGCAGTATTTT,CASNPRPDTQYF
TRBJ2-1,13,-,-,TRBV7-8,TGTGCCAGCAGCTCGGGGGTCCTCAATGAGCAGTTCTTT,CASSSGVLNEQFF
TRBJ2-7,14,-,TRBD1,TRBV6-5,TGTGCCAGCCGGTTTGGGACAGTAAACTACGAGCAGTACTTC,CASRFGTVNYEQYF
TRBJ2-7,11,-,-,TRBV28,TGTGCCAGCCACGGTGAGGGGGGTCGGTACTTC,CASHGEGGRYF